This TCR beta chain was obtained from a study of T cells in Graves' hyperthyroidism and ophthalmopathy. This clonotype was seen a handful of times. Its antigen is not known. From RNA transcripts, TCR beta CDR3 regions were amplified. The HTBI set primed first-round TCR CDR3 RT-PCR. One entry per CDR3 protein, called by TCRdb with MiXCR from the multiplex PCR reads. There are 500,000 or so distinct CDR3 sequences in the sample; 15% to 20% occur only once, and approximately 16% lies in the top ten. General study findings and limits: Most expanded thyroid clonotypes above 0.001 recurred in blood. The model anticipated ophthalmopathy a median around six months pre-onset. Ophthalmopathy was separated from stable hyperthyroidism by a 13 V-J model.

This CDR3 spans 12 amino acids. Per the germline V gene, CDR1 is SQVTM and CDR2 is ANQGSEA. Exclusions: uncontrolled infection, other autoimmune disease, pregnancy, lactation. Specimen: blood. The genes are TRBV29-1 and TRBJ1-2; D not resolved. This receptor was obtained from a woman aged 18-29 years with Graves' ophthalmopathy. This chain's CDR3 is CSSSELNYGYTF. The CDR3 DNA reads as TGCAGTAGCAGTGAACTTAACTATGGCTACACCTTC.